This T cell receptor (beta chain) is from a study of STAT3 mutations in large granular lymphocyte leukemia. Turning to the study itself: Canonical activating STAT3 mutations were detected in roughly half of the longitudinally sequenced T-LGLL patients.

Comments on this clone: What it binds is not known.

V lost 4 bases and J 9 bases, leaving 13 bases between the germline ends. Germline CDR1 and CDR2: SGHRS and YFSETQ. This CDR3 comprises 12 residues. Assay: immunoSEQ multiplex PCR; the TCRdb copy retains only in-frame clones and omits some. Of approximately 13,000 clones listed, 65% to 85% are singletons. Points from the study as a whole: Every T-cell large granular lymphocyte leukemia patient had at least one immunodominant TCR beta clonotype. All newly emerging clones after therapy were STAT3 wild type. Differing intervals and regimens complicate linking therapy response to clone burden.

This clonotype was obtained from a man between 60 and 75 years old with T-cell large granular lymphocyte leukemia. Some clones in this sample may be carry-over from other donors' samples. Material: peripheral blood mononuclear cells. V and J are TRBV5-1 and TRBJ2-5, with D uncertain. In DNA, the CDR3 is TGCGCCAGCAGCATGGACGAGTTGGCCCAGTACTTC. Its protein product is CASSMDELAQYF. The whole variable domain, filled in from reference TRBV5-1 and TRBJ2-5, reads KAGVTQTPRYLIKTRGQQVTLSCSPISGHRSVSWYQQTPGQGLQFLFEYFSETQRNKGNFPGRFSGRQFSNSRSEMNVSTLELGDSALYLCASSMDELAQYFGPGTRLLVL.